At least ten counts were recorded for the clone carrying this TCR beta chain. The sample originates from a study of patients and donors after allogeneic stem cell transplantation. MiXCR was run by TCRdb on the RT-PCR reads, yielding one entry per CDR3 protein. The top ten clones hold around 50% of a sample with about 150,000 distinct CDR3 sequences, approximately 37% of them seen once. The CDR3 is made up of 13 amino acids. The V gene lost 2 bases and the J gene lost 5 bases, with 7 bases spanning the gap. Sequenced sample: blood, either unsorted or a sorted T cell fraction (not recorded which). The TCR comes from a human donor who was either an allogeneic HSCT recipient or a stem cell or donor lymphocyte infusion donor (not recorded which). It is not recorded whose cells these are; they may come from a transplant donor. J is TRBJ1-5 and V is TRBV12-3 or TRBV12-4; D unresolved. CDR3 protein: CASSLSRHQPQHF. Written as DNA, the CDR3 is TGTGCCAGCAGTTTAAGCCGCCATCAGCCCCAGCATTTT.